The T cell receptor (beta chain) under discussion was sequenced for a study of T cells after yellow fever vaccination. V lost 2 bases, J lost 9 bases, and 24 bases stayed unmatched. This CDR3 contains 20 residues. Per the germline V gene, CDR1 is SGHNT and CDR2 is YYREEE (reference sequence). Making TCR cDNA involved 5'RACE template switching, which added UMIs and a universal primer site. Each CDR3 protein gets one entry after TCRdb re-called the 5' RACE reads with MiXCR. In the table there are fewer than 400,000 distinct CDR3 sequences, more than 5.5% of which are singletons. This clonotype was observed a handful of times. Its antigen is still unknown. Study-level results: Abundant clonotypes from the bulk population could contaminate FACS-sorted repertoires. The secondary response peaked faster, at day 5 versus 15, but was weaker.

The chain couples TRBV5-4 to TRBJ2-1; 9 bases align to TRBD2. The receptor was isolated from a man aged 25-40 years who received the YFV17D yellow fever vaccine. Sequencing used PBMCs, obtained 5 days after the yellow fever booster vaccination. The CDR3 DNA sequence: TGTGCCAGCAGCTTTTCTCTTTTCGGGCTGGGCGGTAGCGGGAGAAGTGAGCAGTTCTTC. Translation gives CASSFSLFGLGGSGRSEQFF.